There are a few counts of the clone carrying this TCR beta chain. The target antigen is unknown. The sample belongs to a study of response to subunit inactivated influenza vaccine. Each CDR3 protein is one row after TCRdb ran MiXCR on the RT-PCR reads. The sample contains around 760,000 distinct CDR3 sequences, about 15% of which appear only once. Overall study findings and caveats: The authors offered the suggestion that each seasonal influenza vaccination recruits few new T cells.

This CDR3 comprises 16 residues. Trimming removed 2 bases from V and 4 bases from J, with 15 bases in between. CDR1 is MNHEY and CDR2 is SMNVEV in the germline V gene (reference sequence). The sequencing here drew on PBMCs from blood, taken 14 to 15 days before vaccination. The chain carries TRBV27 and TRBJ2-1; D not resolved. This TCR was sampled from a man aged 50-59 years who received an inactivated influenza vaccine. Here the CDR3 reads CASSLLLTGGYNEQFF. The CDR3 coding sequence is TGTGCCAGCAGTTTACTATTGACGGGTGGATACAATGAGCAGTTCTTC.